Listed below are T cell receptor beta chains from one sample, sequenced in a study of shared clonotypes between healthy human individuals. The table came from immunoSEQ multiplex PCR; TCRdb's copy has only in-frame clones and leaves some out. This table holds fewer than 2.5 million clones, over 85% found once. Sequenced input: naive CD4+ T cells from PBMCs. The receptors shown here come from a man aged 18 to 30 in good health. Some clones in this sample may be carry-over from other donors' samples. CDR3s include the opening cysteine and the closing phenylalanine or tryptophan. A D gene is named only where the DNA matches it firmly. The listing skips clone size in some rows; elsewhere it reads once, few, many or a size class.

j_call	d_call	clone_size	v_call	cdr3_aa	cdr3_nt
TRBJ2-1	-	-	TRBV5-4	CASSFDWALGDEQFF	TGTGCCAGCAGCTTTGACTGGGCCTTGGGGGATGAGCAGTTCTTC
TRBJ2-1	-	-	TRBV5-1	CASSLAFGAAQFF	TGCGCCAGCAGCTTGGCCTTCGGGGCGGCGCAGTTCTTC
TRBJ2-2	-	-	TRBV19	CASSPPGLSLVGELFF	TGTGCCAGTAGTCCACCGGGACTCTCCTTGGTCGGGGAGCTGTTTTTT
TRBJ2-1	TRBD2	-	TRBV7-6	CASSPSTGGTNNEQFF	TGTGCCAGCAGCCCCTCAACGGGGGGTACAAACAATGAGCAGTTCTTC
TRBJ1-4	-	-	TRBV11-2	CASSLGPQEAKLFF	TGTGCCAGCAGCTTAGGGCCCCAGGAAGCAAAACTGTTTTTT
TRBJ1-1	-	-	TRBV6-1	CASRTTDRNTEAFF	TGTGCCAGCAGGACGACAGATCGGAACACTGAAGCTTTCTTT
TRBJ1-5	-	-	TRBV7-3	CASSLSANQPQHF	TGTGCCAGCAGCTTATCAGCTAATCAGCCCCAGCATTTT
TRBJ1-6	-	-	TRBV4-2	CASSQGPSVTLGSPLHF	TGTGCCAGCAGCCAAGGCCCCAGCGTGACTTTGGGTTCACCCCTCCACTTT
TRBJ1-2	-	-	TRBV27	CASSKGGTGWGDYTF	TGTGCCAGCAGCAAAGGAGGCACGGGGTGGGGTGACTACACCTTC
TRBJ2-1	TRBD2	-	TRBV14	CASGTTSGSNEQFF	TGTGCCAGCGGAACGACTAGCGGGAGCAATGAGCAGTTCTTC
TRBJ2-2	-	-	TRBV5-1	CASSTRPIQGGFPGELFF	TGCGCCAGCAGCACACGCCCGATACAGGGGGGGTTTCCCGGGGAGCTGTTTTTT
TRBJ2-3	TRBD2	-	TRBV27	CASRGGWEGTQYF	TGTGCCAGCAGGGGGGGGTGGGAAGGTACGCAGTATTTT
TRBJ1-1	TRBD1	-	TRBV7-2	CASSPTGQGDTEAFF	TGTGCCAGCAGCCCGACAGGGCAGGGAGACACTGAAGCTTTCTTT
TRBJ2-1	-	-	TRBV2	CATSGLGGNNEQFF	TGTGCCACCTCCGGGCTTGGGGGTAACAATGAGCAGTTCTTC
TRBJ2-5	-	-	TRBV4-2	CASSPRGRVEETQYF	TGTGCCAGCAGCCCCCGTGGCAGGGTAGAAGAGACCCAGTACTTC
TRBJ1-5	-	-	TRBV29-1	CSVGGQHNQPQHF	TGCAGCGTTGGGGGGCAGCACAATCAGCCCCAGCATTTT
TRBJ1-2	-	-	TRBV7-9	CASSSPRDRSVGYTF	TGTGCCAGCAGCTCCCCCCGGGACCGATCTGTTGGCTACACCTTC
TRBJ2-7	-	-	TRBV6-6	CASSDQTVYEQYF	TGTGCCAGCAGTGACCAGACAGTTTACGAGCAGTACTTC
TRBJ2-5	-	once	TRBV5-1	CASSRETGRGTQETQYF	TGCGCCAGCAGCCGAGAGACAGGGAGGGGGACCCAAGAGACCCAGTACTTC
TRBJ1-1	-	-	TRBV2	CASSEQGRRRNTEAFF	TGTGCCAGCAGTGAACAGGGCAGGCGGAGAAACACTGAAGCTTTCTTT
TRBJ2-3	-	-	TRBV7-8	CASSYLLRGTDTQYF	TGTGCCAGCAGCTACTTACTACGGGGCACAGATACGCAGTATTTT
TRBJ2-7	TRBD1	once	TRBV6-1	CASSEQDRYYEQYF	TGTGCCAGCAGTGAACAGGACAGGTACTACGAGCAGTACTTC
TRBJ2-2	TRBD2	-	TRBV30	CAWMPLAGGRNGELFF	TGTGCCTGGATGCCACTAGCGGGAGGAAGGAACGGGGAGCTGTTTTTT
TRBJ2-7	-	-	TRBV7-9	CASSIRQVPSYEQYF	TGTGCCAGCAGCATTAGACAGGTCCCCTCCTACGAGCAGTACTTC
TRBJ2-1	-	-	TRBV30	CAWSSIKGYEQFF	TGTGCCTGGAGCTCGATAAAAGGGTATGAGCAGTTCTTC
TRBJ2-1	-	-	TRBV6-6	CASSRGLGRSDEQFF	TGTGCCAGCAGTCGAGGATTGGGACGGAGCGATGAGCAGTTCTTC
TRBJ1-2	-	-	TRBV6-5	CARPITWGYTF	TGTGCCAGACCCATTACTTGGGGCTACACCTTC
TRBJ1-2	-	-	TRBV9	CASSVVRDDGYTF	TGTGCCAGCAGCGTAGTCAGGGACGACGGCTACACCTTC
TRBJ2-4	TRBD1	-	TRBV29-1	CSVLPGQGKNIQYF	TGCAGCGTTTTACCGGGACAGGGGAAAAACATTCAGTACTTC
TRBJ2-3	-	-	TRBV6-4	CASSDDRMDTQYF	TGTGCCAGCAGTGACGACCGGATGGATACGCAGTATTTT
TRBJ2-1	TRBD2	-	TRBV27	CASSLLFLSGREVIYNEQFF	TGTGCCAGCAGTTTATTGTTCCTTTCCGGGCGGGAGGTTATCTACAATGAGCAGTTCTTC
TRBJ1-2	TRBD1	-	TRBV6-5	CASSYSKAGGSGYTF	TGTGCCAGCAGTTACTCGAAGGCAGGGGGGTCCGGCTACACCTTT
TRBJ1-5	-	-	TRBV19	CASNSGAGNQPQHF	TGTGCCAGTAACTCAGGGGCCGGCAATCAGCCCCAGCATTTT
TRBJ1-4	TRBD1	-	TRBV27	CASSYQGATNEKLFF	TGTGCCAGCAGTTATCAGGGGGCAACTAATGAAAAACTGTTTTTT
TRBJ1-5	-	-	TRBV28	CASSLSRQPQHF	TGTGCCAGCAGTTTATCTAGGCAGCCCCAGCATTTT
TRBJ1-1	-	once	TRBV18	CASSPGRGSVRAEAFF	TGTGCCAGCTCACCGGGGAGGGGAAGTGTTAGGGCTGAAGCTTTCTTT
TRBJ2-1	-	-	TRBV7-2	CASSSLGRELGQFF	TGTGCCAGCAGCTCCCTCGGCCGGGAGCTTGGGCAGTTCTTC
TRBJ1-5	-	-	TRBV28	CASGEFQLRSNQPQHF	TGTGCCAGCGGGGAGTTCCAGCTTAGGAGCAATCAGCCCCAGCATTTT
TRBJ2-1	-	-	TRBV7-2	CASSVSAGLSSYNEQFF	TGTGCCAGCAGCGTATCGGCGGGCCTGAGCTCCTACAATGAGCAGTTCTTC
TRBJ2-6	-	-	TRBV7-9	CASSLGTNSGANVLTF	TGTGCCAGCAGCTTAGGGACAAACTCTGGGGCCAACGTCCTGACTTTC
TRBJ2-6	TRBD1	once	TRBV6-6	CASSDRGSGANVLTF	TGTGCCAGCAGTGACAGGGGCTCTGGGGCCAACGTCCTGACTTTC
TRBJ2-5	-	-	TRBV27	CASSLGARLAGVSETQYF	TGTGCCAGCAGTTTAGGGGCGAGGCTGGCAGGGGTTTCTGAGACCCAGTACTTC
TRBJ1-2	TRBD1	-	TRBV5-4	CASSAGQANYGYTF	TGTGCCAGCAGCGCGGGACAGGCAAACTATGGCTACACCTTC
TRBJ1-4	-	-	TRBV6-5	CATHRTGKNEKLFF	TGTGCCACGCACCGCACAGGCAAGAATGAAAAACTGTTTTTT
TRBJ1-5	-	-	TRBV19	CASSPHREIQPQHF	TGTGCCAGTAGTCCCCATAGGGAAATTCAGCCCCAGCATTTT
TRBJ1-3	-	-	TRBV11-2	CASSLTPGHFSGNTIYF	TGTGCCAGCAGCTTAACGCCAGGGCACTTTTCTGGAAACACCATATATTTT